Shown below are 8 T cell receptor beta chains from a single sample sequenced in a study of early T cells in non-severe SARS-CoV-2 infection (dated by TCRdb to about 2021). Library prep was done by 5' RACE. Sequencing instrument: NextSeq 500. TCRdb's own reprocessing of the public reads used fastp at Q25 and MiXCR and kept productive beta chains. Entries are consolidated by CDR3 protein sequence, retaining the most common genes and DNA. The sample contains roughly 25,000 distinct CDR3 sequences, 4.5% to 6% of them found a single time. Of the sample, 3% to 4.5% is held by the ten largest clones. Sequences were obtained from whole blood. These receptors were taken from an adult who was a healthcare worker with PCR-confirmed SARS-CoV-2 infection or an uninfected control (not recorded which).

This clonotype has at least ten counts. The chain recombines TRBV6-2 or TRBV6-3 with TRBJ2-7; the match to TRBD1 covers 9 bases. From germline, CDR1 is MNHEY and CDR2 SVGEGT. With V trimmed by 7 bases and J by 0 bases, 10 bases remained unmatched. This CDR3 spans 16 amino acids. CDR3 in amino acids: CASTPLGTGSSYEQYF. The CDR3 DNA sequence: TGTGCCAGCACCCCCCTGGGGACAGGGAGCTCCTACGAGCAGTACTTC.

This clonotype was seen a handful of times. V and J are TRBV11-2 and TRBJ2-3; TRBD2 might be the D (6 bases). V was pared by 3 bases and J by 2 bases, with 12 bases between. This CDR3 contains 15 residues. CDR1 is SGHAT and CDR2 is FQNNGV in the germline V gene. The CDR3 here is CASSFGGLTTDTQYF. CDR3 DNA sequence: TGTGCCAGCAGCTTTGGGGGACTCACCACAGATACGCAGTATTTT.

This clonotype was found a few times. The chain recombines TRBV3-1 with TRBJ1-4; D is unclear. The CDR3 has 16 residues. Trimming removed 4 bases at V and 0 bases at J, with 12 bases between. Germline loops: CDR1 LGHDT, CDR2 YNNKEL (reference sequence). The CDR3 loop is CASSPRGGATNEKLFF. CDR3 DNA sequence: TGTGCCAGCAGCCCCCGGGGAGGAGCAACTAATGAAAAACTGTTTTTT. The whole variable domain, filled in from reference TRBV3-1 and TRBJ1-4, reads DTAVSQTPKYLVTQMGNDKSIKCEQNLGHDTMYWYKQDSKKFLKIMFSYNNKELIINETVPNRFSPKSPDKAHLNLHINSLELGDSAVYFCASSPRGGATNEKLFFGSGTQLSVL.

This clonotype turned up a few times. The genes are TRBV19 and TRBJ2-3, with a possible D match to TRBD1 (6 bases). The CDR3 is made up of 15 amino acids. Trimming cost V 1 base and J 5 bases, with 13 bases left between them. CDR1 LNHDA and CDR2 SQIVND come from the germline V gene (reference sequence). This CDR3 is CASSIVPGVVDTQYF. The CDR3 DNA follows: TGTGCCAGTAGTATAGTCCCAGGGGTGGTAGATACGCAGTATTTT.

This clonotype was detected many times. The V and J genes are TRBV20-1 and TRBJ2-3, with no clear D. V gave up 8 bases and J gave up 0 bases, with 6 bases separating them. Looked up from germline, CDR1 is DFQATT and CDR2 is SNEGSKA (reference sequence). CDR3 length: 11 amino acids. CDR3 DNA: TGCAGTCTTCGGAGCACAGATACGCAGTATTTT. This translates into CSLRSTDTQYF.

By sample fraction, this clonotype is medium-sized. The chain couples TRBV5-6 to TRBJ1-6; the D gene is possibly TRBD1 (5 bases). This CDR3 region has 12 residues. Trimming cost V 3 bases and J 7 bases, with 5 bases left between them. Germline V lookup: CDR1 SGHDT, CDR2 YYEEEE. DNA for the CDR3: TGTGCCAGCAGCTCAGGGAATTCACCCCTCCACTTT. Translation gives CASSSGNSPLHF.

This clonotype was recorded many times. The V and J genes are TRBV11-2 and TRBJ2-2; no clear D gene. CDR3 length: 16 amino acids. CDR1 SGHAT and CDR2 FQNNGV come from the germline V gene. V shed 5 bases and J shed 0 bases, with 13 bases lying between them. CDR3 bases: TGTGCCAGCAGCAGTATGTTGCAGGCGAACACCGGGGAGCTGTTTTTT. Protein product: CASSSMLQANTGELFF. Supplemented by reference TRBV11-2 and TRBJ2-2, the full variable domain reads EAGVAQSPRYKIIEKRQSVAFWCNPISGHATLYWYQQILGQGPKLLIQFQNNGVVDDSQLPKDRFSAERLKGVDSTLKIQPAKLEDSAVYLCASSSMLQANTGELFFGEGSRLTVL.

The table lists this clonotype with many counts. This chain uses TRBV6-1 with TRBJ2-1; maybe TRBD2 (5 bases). Between the trimmed V and J ends, which lost 2 bases and 4 bases, there was a span of 9 bases. Germline V gives CDR1 MNHNS, CDR2 SASEGT. CDR3 length equals 14 residues. CDR3 in amino acids: CASSETDSYNEQFF. The CDR3 bases are TGTGCCAGCAGTGAAACGGACTCGTACAATGAGCAGTTCTTC.